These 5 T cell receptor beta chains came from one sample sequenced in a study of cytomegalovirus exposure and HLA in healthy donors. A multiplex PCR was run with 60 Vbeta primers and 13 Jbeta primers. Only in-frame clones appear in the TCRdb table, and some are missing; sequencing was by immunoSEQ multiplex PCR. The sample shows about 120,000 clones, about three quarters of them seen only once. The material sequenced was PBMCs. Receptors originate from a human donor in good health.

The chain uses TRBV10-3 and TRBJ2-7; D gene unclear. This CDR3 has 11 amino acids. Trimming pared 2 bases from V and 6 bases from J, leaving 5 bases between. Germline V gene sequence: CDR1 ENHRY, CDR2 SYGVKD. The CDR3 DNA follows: TGTGCCATCAGTGAGCCGGGCGAGCAGTACTTC. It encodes CAISEPGEQYF.

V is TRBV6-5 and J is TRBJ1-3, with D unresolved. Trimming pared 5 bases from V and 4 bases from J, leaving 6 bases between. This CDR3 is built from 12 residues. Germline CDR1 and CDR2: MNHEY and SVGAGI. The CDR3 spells CASSESGNTIYF. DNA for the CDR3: TGTGCCAGCAGTGAGTCAGGAAACACCATATATTTT.

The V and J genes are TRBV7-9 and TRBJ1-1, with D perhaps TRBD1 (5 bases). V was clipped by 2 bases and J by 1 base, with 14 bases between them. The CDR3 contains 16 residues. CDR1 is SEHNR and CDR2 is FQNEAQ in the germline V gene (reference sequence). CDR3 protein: CASSLRYGGPNTEAFF. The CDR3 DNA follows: TGTGCCAGCAGCTTACGGTACGGGGGTCCGAACACTGAAGCTTTCTTT.

In DNA form, the CDR3 reads TGTGCCAGTAGTCCCGCCAGGGGATTGAACACTGAAGCTTTCTTT. It is translated as CASSPARGLNTEAFF. The rearrangement joins TRBV19 to TRBJ1-1, with D possibly being TRBD1 (6 bases). The germline CDR1 and CDR2 sequences are LNHDA and SQIVND (reference sequence). CDR3 length: 15 amino acids. Trimming removed 5 bases from V and 0 bases from J, with 13 bases in between. Full variable domain (rest looked up from reference TRBV19 and TRBJ1-1): DGGITQSPKYLFRKEGQNVTLSCEQNLNHDAMYWYRQDPGQGLRLIYYSQIVNDFQKGDIAEGYSVSREKKESFPLTVTSAQKNPTAFYLCASSPARGLNTEAFFGQGTRLTVV.

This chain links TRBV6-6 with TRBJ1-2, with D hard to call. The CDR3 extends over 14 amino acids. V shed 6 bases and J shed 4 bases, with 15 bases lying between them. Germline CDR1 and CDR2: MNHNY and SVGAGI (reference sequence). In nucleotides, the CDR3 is TGTGCCAGCAGACCGGGGTCACACATCTATGGCTACACCTTC. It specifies CASRPGSHIYGYTF.